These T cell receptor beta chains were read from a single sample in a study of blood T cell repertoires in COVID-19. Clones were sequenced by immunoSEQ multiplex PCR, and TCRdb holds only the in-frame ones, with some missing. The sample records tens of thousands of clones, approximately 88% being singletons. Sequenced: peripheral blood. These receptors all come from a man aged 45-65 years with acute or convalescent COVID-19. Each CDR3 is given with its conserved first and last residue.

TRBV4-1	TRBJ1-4	CASSPSPGGYNEKLFF
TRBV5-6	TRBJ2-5	CASSAGLPEETQYF
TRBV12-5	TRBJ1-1	CASGLDINTEAFF
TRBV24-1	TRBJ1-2	CATSDSRTGGNYGYTF
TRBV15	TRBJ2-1	CATSRDSGTSGGEQFF
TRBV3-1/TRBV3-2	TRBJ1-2	CASSQDRERYVYGYTF
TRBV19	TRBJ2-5	CASSIDKETQYF
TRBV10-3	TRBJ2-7	CAIRDRLTYEQYF
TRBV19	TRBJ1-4	CATLSRGSNEKLFF
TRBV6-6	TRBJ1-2	CASSPTENYGYTF
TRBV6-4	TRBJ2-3	CASSDSQGTDTQYF
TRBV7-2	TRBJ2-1	CASSTTSGGFNEQFF
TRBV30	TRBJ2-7	CAWRKISGSSYEQYF
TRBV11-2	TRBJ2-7	CASSLRRNRGEQYF
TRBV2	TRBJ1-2	CASSGRANYGYTF
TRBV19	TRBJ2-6	CASSQVYGANVLTF
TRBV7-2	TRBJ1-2	CASSLWTRLNYGYTF